This is a list of T cell receptor beta chains from one sample in a study of early T cells in non-severe SARS-CoV-2 infection. MiXCR was run by TCRdb on the 5' RACE reads, yielding one entry per CDR3 protein. The sample records just over 65,000 distinct CDR3 sequences, around 14% being singletons. Sequencing input: whole blood. The receptors come from an adult who was a healthcare worker with PCR-confirmed SARS-CoV-2 infection or an uninfected control (not recorded which). The CDR3 runs from the conserved cysteine through the conserved F or W. The D gene is left open where the match is weak. Part of the rows lack a size; the others show once, few, many or a class for expanded clones.

clone size	V gene	J gene	D gene	CDR3 DNA	CDR3 protein
once	TRBV28	TRBJ1-1	TRBD1	TGTGCCAGCAGAACAGGGGTCGTCACTGAAGCTTTCTTT	CASRTGVVTEAFF
few	TRBV28	TRBJ2-7	TRBD2	TGTGCCAGCAGACCACTAGCGGGAGGGTCCTACGAGCAGTACTTC	CASRPLAGGSYEQYF
many	TRBV19	TRBJ2-7	TRBD1	TGTGCCAGTAGTACCAACCGGGACAGCTACTACGAGCAGTACTTC	CASSTNRDSYYEQYF
few	TRBV6-6	TRBJ1-3	.	TGTGCCAGCAGTTACTCGATGAGTGGAGACACCATATATTTT	CASSYSMSGDTIYF
many	TRBV7-3	TRBJ2-1	TRBD2	TGTGCCAGCAGCTCCACACCCTCCGGGGAGGGCGATGAGCAGTTCTTC	CASSSTPSGEGDEQFF
few	TRBV4-1	TRBJ1-4	TRBD1	TGCGCCAGCAGCCATGTCTACAGGGGGGAGGAGGAAAAACTGTTTTTT	CASSHVYRGEEEKLFF
once	TRBV4-1	TRBJ1-5	TRBD1	TGCGCCAGCAGCCAAGGACAGGGGGCAGGTAATCAGCCCCAGCATTTT	CASSQGQGAGNQPQHF
many	TRBV18	TRBJ2-5	.	TGTGCCAGCTCACCAAGTACGATGGAGACCCAGTACTTC	CASSPSTMETQYF
.	TRBV5-1	TRBJ1-2	TRBD1	TGCGCCAGCAGCCCACAGGGGGCGGAGGGCTACACCTTC	CASSPQGAEGYTF
once	TRBV20-1	TRBJ2-7	.	TGCAGTACACCGGGACCAGGCTACGAGCAGTACTTC	CSTPGPGYEQYF
.	TRBV12-5	TRBJ2-3	.	TGTGCTAGCGCCACCGGAAACACAGATACGCAGTATTTT	CASATGNTDTQYF
few	TRBV20-1	TRBJ2-3	.	TGCAGTGCTCCCCAGGGAGGAACAGATACGCAGTATTTT	CSAPQGGTDTQYF
many	TRBV18	TRBJ2-7	.	TGTGCCAGCTCACCCCTTGGGGCCAACGAGCAGTACTTC	CASSPLGANEQYF
.	TRBV29-1	TRBJ2-3	.	TGCAGCGTTGAATCGGGAAGGGATCGACAGTATTTT	CSVESGRDRQYF
.	TRBV6-1	TRBJ2-1	TRBD2	TGTGCCAGCATATCGGGACTAGGGGTAGTAAATGAGCAGTTCTTC	CASISGLGVVNEQFF
.	TRBV29-1	TRBJ2-7	TRBD2	TGCAGCGTGTCCGGGACTAGCGGGAGGCCCTACGAGCAGTACTTC	CSVSGTSGRPYEQYF
few	TRBV29-1	TRBJ2-2	.	TGCAGCGGGACCGACACCGGGGAGCTGTTTTTT	CSGTDTGELFF
.	TRBV5-1	TRBJ2-1	.	TGCGCCAGCAAAAACGTAGCGTACAATGAGCAGTTCTTC	CASKNVAYNEQFF
many	TRBV28	TRBJ2-7	.	TGTGCCAGCAGTTCCGGACCCTTTTACGAGCAGTACTTC	CASSSGPFYEQYF
.	TRBV12-3/TRBV12-4	TRBJ2-2	.	TGTGCCAGCAGTCGGCAGGGTATGGGCACCGGGGAGCTGTTTTTT	CASSRQGMGTGELFF
.	TRBV5-8	TRBJ2-7	.	TGTGCCAGCAGCTTGGAAGGCCTAGCCCCCTACGAGCAGTACTTC	CASSLEGLAPYEQYF
.	TRBV12-3/TRBV12-4	TRBJ2-7	.	TGTGCCAGCAGTTTAGCGTGGCAGGCCGAAAGCTCCTACGAGCAGTACTTC	CASSLAWQAESSYEQYF